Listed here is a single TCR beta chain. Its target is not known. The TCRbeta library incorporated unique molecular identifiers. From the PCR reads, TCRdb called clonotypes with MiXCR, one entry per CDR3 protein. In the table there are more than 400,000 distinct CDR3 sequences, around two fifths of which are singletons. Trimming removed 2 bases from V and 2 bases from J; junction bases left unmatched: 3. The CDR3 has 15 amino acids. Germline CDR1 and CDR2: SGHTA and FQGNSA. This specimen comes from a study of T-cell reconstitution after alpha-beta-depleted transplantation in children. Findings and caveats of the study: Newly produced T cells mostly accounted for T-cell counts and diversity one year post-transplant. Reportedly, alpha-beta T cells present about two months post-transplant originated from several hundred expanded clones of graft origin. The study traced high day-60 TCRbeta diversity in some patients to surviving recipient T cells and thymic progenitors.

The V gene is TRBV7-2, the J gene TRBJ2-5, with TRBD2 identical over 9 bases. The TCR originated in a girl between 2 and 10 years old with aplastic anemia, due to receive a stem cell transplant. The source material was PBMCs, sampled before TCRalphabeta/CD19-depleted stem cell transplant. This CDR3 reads CASSLSTSGQETQYF. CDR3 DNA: TGTGCCAGCAGCTTATCTACTAGCGGGCAAGAGACCCAGTACTTC.